Sequencing of this T cell receptor (beta chain) was carried out in a study of CD8 T cells in Susac syndrome. It was negative isolation that provided the CD8+ and CD4+ T cells, whereas TEMRA cells were enriched by FACS. CDR3 size: 15 residues. V was shortened by 6 bases and J by 6 bases, with 24 bases between the two germline ends. Per the germline V gene, CDR1 is DFQATT and CDR2 is SNEGSKA (reference sequence). After extraction with the RNeasy kit, about 0.45 to 1 ug of the RNA was reverse transcribed using random hexamers. Amplification of TCR beta CDR3 used immunoSEQ multiplex PCR across 54 Vbeta and 13 Jbeta. TCRdb independently ran MiXCR on the immunoSEQ multiplex PCR reads; one entry per CDR3 protein. The data contain about 140,000 distinct CDR3 sequences, 90% to 95% of them singletons.

The receptor was isolated from a human donor with multiple sclerosis. The rearrangement links TRBV20-1 to TRBJ2-7, with D tentatively TRBD2 (6 bases). Input material: CD4+ T cells from PBMCs. This CDR3 reads CSAYAPGGTPREQYF. The DNA of the CDR3 is TGCAGTGCATACGCTCCCGGCGGGACCCCTCGCGAGCAGTACTTC.